These 17 T cell receptor beta chains originate from one sample sequenced in a study of cytomegalovirus exposure and HLA in healthy donors. This PCR relied on a set of 60 Vbeta primers and 13 Jbeta primers. Clones were read by immunoSEQ multiplex PCR, and TCRdb kept only the in-frame ones, dropping some. The table has under 200,000 clones, over 70% seen once. The specimen was PBMCs. These TCRs come from a woman between 45 and 65 years old in good health and CMV-seronegative.

V gene TRBV7-2 combines with J gene TRBJ2-7, with D uncertain. The CDR3 consists of 12 residues. Germline values: CDR1 SGHTA, CDR2 FQGNSA. The V end lost 4 bases, the J end lost 6 bases, and 10 bases lay between the germline ends. CDR3 residues: CASSSTLVEQYF. The CDR3 DNA reads as TGTGCCAGCAGCTCAACTCTGGTCGAGCAGTACTTC.

In its sample, this clone was seen a few times. The CDR3 spells CASSSDVGGTTYEQYF. DNA of the CDR3: TGTGCCAGCAGCTCCGACGTTGGAGGGACTACCTACGAGCAGTACTTC. The chain combines TRBV11-2 with TRBJ2-5, with 7 bases fitting TRBD2. The tail of the sequence fits TRBJ2-7 better, so the J call may be wrong. The CDR3 contains 16 residues. Germline-derived CDR1 and CDR2 are SGHAT and FQNNGV.

This chain uses TRBV5-1 with TRBJ1-3; TRBD1 is a possible D gene (5 bases). V lost 0 bases and J lost 4, with 17 bases in between. The CDR3 extends over 17 amino acids. Per the germline V gene, CDR1 is SGHRS and CDR2 is YFSETQ. In DNA, the CDR3 is TGCGCCAGCAGCTTGGCCCCCGGGGGGGATTTCGGAAACACCATATATTTT. This encodes CASSLAPGGDFGNTIYF.

The J gene is TRBJ1-1, the V gene TRBV7-9; no clear D gene. V shed 5 bases and J shed 7 bases, with 14 bases lying between them. In germline, CDR1 is SEHNR, CDR2 FQNEAQ (reference sequence). The CDR3 has 13 residues. DNA of the CDR3: TGTGCCAGCAGCCCAGAAGTTTCGGGTGAAGCTTTCTTT. Protein sequence: CASSPEVSGEAFF.

The chain carries TRBV27 and TRBJ1-4, with unresolved D. The CDR3 consists of 13 residues. The germline V gene has CDR1 MNHEY and CDR2 SMNVEV (reference sequence). The V end lost 2 bases, the J end lost 8 bases, and 9 bases lay between the germline ends. The CDR3 spells CASSLRGSEKLFF. CDR3 bases: TGTGCCAGCAGTTTACGGGGAAGCGAAAAACTGTTTTTT.

This chain uses TRBV7-6 with TRBJ2-1, with 12 bases that match TRBD1. CDR1 is SGHVS, CDR2 FNYEAQ, per germline. Unmatched junction bases numbered 22, after V lost 1 base and J lost 9 bases. The CDR3 covers 21 residues. The CDR3 reads CASSLGEGQGAPSGSLSEQFF. CDR3 nucleotide sequence: TGTGCCAGCAGCTTAGGGGAGGGACAGGGGGCCCCTAGCGGGAGTCTTAGTGAGCAGTTCTTC.

The chain combines TRBV2 with TRBJ1-3; the D is unclear. CDR3 size: 14 residues. The germline CDR1 and CDR2 sequences are SNHLY and FYNNEI. Trimming pared 1 base from V and 0 bases from J, leaving 4 bases between. CDR3 loop: CASSEVASGNTIYF. The CDR3 DNA is TGTGCCAGCAGTGAAGTGGCCTCTGGAAACACCATATATTTT.

The chain carries TRBV5-6 and TRBJ2-7; D is possibly TRBD1 (6 bases). The germline gives CDR1 SGHDT, CDR2 YYEEEE. The CDR3 extends over 17 amino acids. Deletions cut 2 bases from V and 1 base from J, with 19 bases between. CDR3 loop: CASSLSNPLQGSYEQYF. CDR3 sequence (DNA): TGTGCCAGCAGCTTAAGTAATCCTTTGCAGGGGTCCTACGAGCAGTACTTC.

The chain links TRBV19 to TRBJ1-2; 10 nucleotides align to TRBD1. The ends lost 5 bases at V and 8 bases at J; junction bases unmatched: 11. Germline loops: CDR1 LNHDA, CDR2 SQIVND (reference sequence). This CDR3 has 15 amino acids. In nucleotides, the CDR3 is TGTGCCAGTAGTGTCCGACAGGGGGCGGTCGGAGGCTACACCTTC. Translating gives CASSVRQGAVGGYTF. Based on the CDR3 plus reference TRBV19 and TRBJ1-2, the full variable domain is DGGITQSPKYLFRKEGQNVTLSCEQNLNHDAMYWYRQDPGQGLRLIYYSQIVNDFQKGDIAEGYSVSREKKESFPLTVTSAQKNPTAFYLCASSVRQGAVGGYTFGSGTRLTVV.

J is TRBJ2-5 and V is TRBV6-5; the D gene is possibly TRBD1 (6 bases). This CDR3 has 15 amino acids. CDR1 MNHEY and CDR2 SVGAGI come from the germline V gene. Trimming left V 8 bases short and J 4 bases short, with 20 bases between. In nucleotides, the CDR3 is TGTGCCAGCTCTCACCGAGGGGGACATACAGAGACCCAGTACTTC. It codes for CASSHRGGHTETQYF.

The CDR3 DNA is TGTGCCAGCAGCGTCGACAGGAACACTGAAGCTTTCTTT. It translates to CASSVDRNTEAFF. The chain recombines TRBV9 with TRBJ1-1; tentatively, D is TRBD1 (5 bases). The germline V gene encodes CDR1 SGDLS and CDR2 YYNGEE. There are 13 residues in the CDR3. V dropped 2 bases and J dropped 1 base, with 6 bases sitting between them.

V gene TRBV7-9 combines with J gene TRBJ1-2; 10 bases agree with TRBD1. The CDR3 is 14 amino acids. Germline values: CDR1 SEHNR, CDR2 FQNEAQ (reference sequence). V lost 1 base and J lost 4; bases outside the gene matches: 0. In DNA, the CDR3 is TGTGCCAGCAGCTTAGGGACAGGGGGCTATGGCTACACCTTC. It codes for CASSLGTGGYGYTF.

The chain employs TRBV6-5 and TRBJ2-2; D is unclear. Germline V lookup: CDR1 MNHEY, CDR2 SVGAGI. V lost 2 bases and J 4 bases, leaving 8 bases between the germline ends. The CDR3 runs to 14 residues. The DNA of the CDR3 is TGTGCCAGCAGTTACACGCTACCCACCGGGGAGCTGTTTTTT. Translation gives CASSYTLPTGELFF.

The chain couples TRBV18 to TRBJ1-2; TRBD1 is a possible D gene (6 bases). Germline CDR1 KGHSH, CDR2 LQKENI. V was cut by 4 bases and J by 3 bases, with 9 bases left in between. The CDR3 is made up of 13 amino acids. The CDR3 region is CASSLDRHYGYTF. CDR3 DNA: TGTGCCAGCTCACTGGACAGACACTATGGCTACACCTTC. Looking up the rest from reference TRBV18 and TRBJ1-2 gives the full variable domain: NAGVMQNPRHLVRRRGQEARLRCSPMKGHSHVYWYRQLPEEGLKFMVYLQKENIIDESGMPKERFSAEFPKEGPSILRIQQVVRGDSAAYFCASSLDRHYGYTFGSGTRLTVV.

The chain links TRBV5-1 to TRBJ1-5; no firm D call. The length of the CDR3 is 14 residues. V was pared by 3 bases and J by 2 bases, with 9 bases between. In germline, CDR1 is SGHRS, CDR2 YFSETQ. The CDR3 nucleotides are TGCGCCAGCAGCTCCGAGAGCGGCAATCAGCCCCAGCATTTT. Amino acid sequence: CASSSESGNQPQHF. Drawing the rest from reference TRBV5-1 and TRBJ1-5, the complete variable domain is KAGVTQTPRYLIKTRGQQVTLSCSPISGHRSVSWYQQTPGQGLQFLFEYFSETQRNKGNFPGRFSGRQFSNSRSEMNVSTLELGDSALYLCASSSESGNQPQHFGDGTRLSIL.

In its sample, this clone was seen once. The J gene is TRBJ2-3, the V gene TRBV19, with D possibly being TRBD2 (6 bases). Trimming cost V 4 bases and J 0 bases, with 8 bases left between them. The CDR3 runs 14 residues. Germline lookup yields CDR1 LNHDA and CDR2 SQIVND (reference sequence). CDR3 sequence reads: CASSSGVSTDTQYF. Written as DNA, the CDR3 is TGTGCCAGTAGTAGCGGGGTTAGCACAGATACGCAGTATTTT.

J is TRBJ2-5 and V is TRBV12-5, with TRBD2 matching 10 bases. The length of the CDR3 is 17 residues. CDR1 is LGHNT and CDR2 is FRNRAP in the germline V gene. The J segment lost 0 bases and the V segment lost 6 bases, leaving 10 bases of the junction unmatched. This CDR3 is CASGRRLAGQYQETQYF. CDR3 bases: TGTGCTAGTGGCCGTAGACTAGCGGGTCAGTACCAAGAGACCCAGTACTTC. The full variable domain, its missing parts supplied by reference TRBV12-5 and TRBJ2-5, is DARVTQTPRHKVTEMGQEVTMRCQPILGHNTVFWYRQTMMQGLELLAYFRNRAPLDDSGMPKDRFSAEMPDATLATLKIQPSEPRDSAVYFCASGRRLAGQYQETQYFGPGTRLLVL.